A selection of T cell receptor beta chains follows, all from one sample in a study of identical twins. TCRdb recomputed calls from the 5' RACE reads with MiXCR, one row per CDR3 protein. The sample gives a few hundred thousand distinct CDR3 sequences, 7.5% to 10% of which show up once; 2.5% to 3.5% is in the top ten. The same sample was also used in a study of yellow fever vaccine responses in identical twins.

The sample consisted of PBMCs. These receptors were obtained from a woman aged 18-35 years in good health. The CDR3 runs from the conserved cysteine through the conserved F or W. The order of the fields is clone size, D gene, J gene, V gene, CDR3 protein, CDR3 DNA. D genes are given only for firm matches. Clone size appears in some rows only: once, few, many, or a class for an expanded clone.

clone_size: -
d_call: TRBD1
j_call: TRBJ2-7
v_call: TRBV13
cdr3_aa: CASSSLGTGYDEQYF
cdr3_nt: TGTGCCAGCAGCTCCCTCGGGACAGGGTACGACGAGCAGTACTTC

clone_size: many
d_call: TRBD1
j_call: TRBJ1-5
v_call: TRBV7-2
cdr3_aa: CASSLAGQGYQPQHF
cdr3_nt: TGTGCCAGCAGCTTAGCGGGACAGGGTTATCAGCCCCAGCATTTT

clone_size: many
d_call: TRBD2
j_call: TRBJ2-1
v_call: TRBV29-1
cdr3_aa: CSIGTSGKGEQFF
cdr3_nt: TGCAGCATAGGGACTAGCGGGAAGGGGGAGCAGTTCTTC

clone_size: -
d_call: -
j_call: TRBJ2-1
v_call: TRBV5-4
cdr3_aa: CASSLETGYNEQFF
cdr3_nt: TGTGCCAGCAGCTTGGAAACGGGATACAATGAGCAGTTCTTC

clone_size: many
d_call: -
j_call: TRBJ2-7
v_call: TRBV5-1
cdr3_aa: CASSPSSGQTYEQYF
cdr3_nt: TGCGCCAGCAGCCCCTCGAGCGGACAGACCTACGAGCAGTACTTC

clone_size: many
d_call: -
j_call: TRBJ2-1
v_call: TRBV6-1
cdr3_aa: CATRDWAGKDEQFF
cdr3_nt: TGTGCCACCCGAGATTGGGCAGGGAAGGATGAGCAGTTCTTC

clone_size: -
d_call: -
j_call: TRBJ2-7
v_call: TRBV5-6
cdr3_aa: CASSHIPGGSSYEQYF
cdr3_nt: TGTGCCAGCAGTCACATCCCAGGAGGTAGCTCCTACGAGCAGTACTTC

clone_size: many
d_call: TRBD1
j_call: TRBJ2-5
v_call: TRBV15
cdr3_aa: CASTPTGGETQYF
cdr3_nt: TGTGCCTCAACCCCGACAGGGGGAGAGACCCAGTACTTC

clone_size: -
d_call: -
j_call: TRBJ2-7
v_call: TRBV15
cdr3_aa: CATSRDALKTGTHSYEQYF
cdr3_nt: TGTGCCACCAGCAGAGATGCCCTCAAAACCGGGACTCACTCCTACGAGCAGTACTTC

clone_size: few
d_call: -
j_call: TRBJ2-7
v_call: TRBV6-5
cdr3_aa: CASRLGSEQYF
cdr3_nt: TGTGCCAGCAGGCTGGGGAGCGAGCAGTACTTC

clone_size: many
d_call: -
j_call: TRBJ2-1
v_call: TRBV13
cdr3_aa: CASSLDGSWYNEQFF
cdr3_nt: TGTGCCAGCAGCTTAGATGGGAGTTGGTACAATGAGCAGTTCTTC

clone_size: few
d_call: -
j_call: TRBJ2-2
v_call: TRBV6-1
cdr3_aa: CASRTLRDPSNTGELFF
cdr3_nt: TGTGCCAGCAGGACCCTCAGGGACCCCTCGAACACCGGGGAGCTGTTTTTT

clone_size: few
d_call: -
j_call: TRBJ2-5
v_call: TRBV6-2/TRBV6-3
cdr3_aa: CASSQQTVQETQYF
cdr3_nt: TGTGCCAGCAGTCAGCAGACAGTCCAAGAGACCCAGTACTTC

clone_size: -
d_call: TRBD1
j_call: TRBJ2-5
v_call: TRBV2
cdr3_aa: CASSQGQGAAETQYF
cdr3_nt: TGTGCCAGCAGCCAAGGGCAGGGGGCGGCAGAGACCCAGTACTTC

clone_size: -
d_call: -
j_call: TRBJ1-1
v_call: TRBV4-3
cdr3_aa: CASSQGISTEAFF
cdr3_nt: TGCGCCAGCAGCCAAGGTATCAGCACTGAAGCTTTCTTT

clone_size: few
d_call: -
j_call: TRBJ2-7
v_call: TRBV28
cdr3_aa: CASTTGTVATYEQYF
cdr3_nt: TGTGCCAGCACTACAGGGACGGTCGCCACCTACGAGCAGTACTTC

clone_size: -
d_call: -
j_call: TRBJ2-7
v_call: TRBV19
cdr3_aa: CASKNGGSYEQYF
cdr3_nt: TGTGCCAGTAAGAACGGGGGCTCCTACGAGCAGTACTTC

clone_size: -
d_call: TRBD2
j_call: TRBJ2-1
v_call: TRBV27
cdr3_aa: CASSGTSGINEQFF
cdr3_nt: TGTGCCAGCAGCGGGACTAGCGGGATAAATGAGCAGTTCTTC

clone_size: -
d_call: -
j_call: TRBJ2-5
v_call: TRBV11-1
cdr3_aa: CASSQGPGASETQYF
cdr3_nt: TGTGCCAGCAGCCAGGGGCCTGGGGCCTCAGAGACCCAGTACTTC

clone_size: -
d_call: -
j_call: TRBJ2-2
v_call: TRBV7-2
cdr3_aa: CASSYIHGDELFF
cdr3_nt: TGTGCCAGCAGCTACATTCATGGGGACGAGCTGTTTTTT

clone_size: many
d_call: -
j_call: TRBJ2-1
v_call: TRBV27
cdr3_aa: CASSLLAPAYNEQFF
cdr3_nt: TGTGCCAGCAGTTTATTAGCTCCGGCATACAATGAGCAGTTCTTC

clone_size: few
d_call: -
j_call: TRBJ2-4
v_call: TRBV15
cdr3_aa: CATSRYPRRNSDIQYF
cdr3_nt: TGTGCCACCAGCAGATACCCCCGGAGGAACTCGGACATTCAGTACTTC

clone_size: -
d_call: TRBD1
j_call: TRBJ2-7
v_call: TRBV6-1
cdr3_aa: CASRNQGAGYEQYF
cdr3_nt: TGTGCCAGCAGAAATCAGGGGGCTGGCTACGAGCAGTACTTC

clone_size: many
d_call: TRBD2
j_call: TRBJ2-3
v_call: TRBV24-1
cdr3_aa: CATSDMTSGYTDTQYF
cdr3_nt: TGTGCCACCAGTGACATGACTAGCGGATACACAGATACGCAGTATTTT

clone_size: -
d_call: -
j_call: TRBJ2-5
v_call: TRBV24-1
cdr3_aa: CATSDSLGGRRETQYF
cdr3_nt: TGTGCCACCAGTGATTCGCTCGGGGGACGACGGGAGACCCAGTACTTC

clone_size: many
d_call: TRBD2
j_call: TRBJ2-5
v_call: TRBV15
cdr3_aa: CATSRVGLAEETQYF
cdr3_nt: TGTGCCACCAGCAGAGTGGGACTAGCGGAAGAGACCCAGTACTTC

clone_size: few
d_call: TRBD1
j_call: TRBJ2-7
v_call: TRBV28
cdr3_aa: CATRDRGYYEQYF
cdr3_nt: TGTGCCACCCGGGACAGGGGATACTACGAGCAGTACTTC

clone_size: many
d_call: -
j_call: TRBJ2-4
v_call: TRBV20-1
cdr3_aa: CSAGHDAKNIQYF
cdr3_nt: TGCAGTGCAGGGCACGACGCCAAAAACATTCAGTACTTC

clone_size: -
d_call: -
j_call: TRBJ2-3
v_call: TRBV25-1
cdr3_aa: CASRASADTQYF
cdr3_nt: TGTGCCAGCAGGGCTAGTGCAGATACGCAGTATTTT

clone_size: -
d_call: -
j_call: TRBJ2-3
v_call: TRBV20-1
cdr3_aa: CSARDPRDEFTDTQYF
cdr3_nt: TGCAGTGCTAGAGATCCCAGGGATGAATTCACAGATACGCAGTATTTT